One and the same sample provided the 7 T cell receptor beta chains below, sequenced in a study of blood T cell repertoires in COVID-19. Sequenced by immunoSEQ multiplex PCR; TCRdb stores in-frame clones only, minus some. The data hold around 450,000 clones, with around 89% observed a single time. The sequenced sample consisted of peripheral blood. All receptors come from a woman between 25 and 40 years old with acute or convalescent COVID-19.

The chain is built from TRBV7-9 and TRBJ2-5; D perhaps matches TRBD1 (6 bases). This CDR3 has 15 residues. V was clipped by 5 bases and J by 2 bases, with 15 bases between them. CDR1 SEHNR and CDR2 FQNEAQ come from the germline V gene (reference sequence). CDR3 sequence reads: CASSPRNRDQETQYF. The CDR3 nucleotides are TGTGCCAGCAGCCCCCGGAACAGGGATCAAGAGACCCAGTACTTC.

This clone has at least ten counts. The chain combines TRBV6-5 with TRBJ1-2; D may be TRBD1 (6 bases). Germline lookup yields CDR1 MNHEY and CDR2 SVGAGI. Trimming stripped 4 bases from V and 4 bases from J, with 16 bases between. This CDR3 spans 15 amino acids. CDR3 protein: CASSSNRALAYGYTF. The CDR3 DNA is TGTGCCAGCAGTTCTAACAGGGCTCTCGCCTATGGCTACACCTTC.

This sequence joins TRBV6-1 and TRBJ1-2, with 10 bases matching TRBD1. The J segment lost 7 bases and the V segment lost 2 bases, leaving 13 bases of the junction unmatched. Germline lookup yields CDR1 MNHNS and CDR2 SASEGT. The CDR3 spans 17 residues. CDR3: CASSETILLDRGAGYTF. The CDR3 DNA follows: TGTGCCAGCAGTGAAACCATTCTTTTGGACAGGGGGGCTGGCTACACCTTC.

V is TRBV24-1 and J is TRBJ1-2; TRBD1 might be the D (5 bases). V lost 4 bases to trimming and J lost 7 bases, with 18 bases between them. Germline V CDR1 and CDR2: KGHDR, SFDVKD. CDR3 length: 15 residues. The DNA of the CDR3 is TGTGCCACCAGTGAGGGAGGGGACGGTGCCGCTGGCTACACCTTC. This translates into CATSEGGDGAAGYTF.

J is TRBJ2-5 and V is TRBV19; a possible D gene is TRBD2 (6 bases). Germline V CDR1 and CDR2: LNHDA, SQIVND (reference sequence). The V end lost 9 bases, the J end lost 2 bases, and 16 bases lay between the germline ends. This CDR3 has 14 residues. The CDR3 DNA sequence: TGTGCCAGAACTATCCCCGGGAGTCAAGAGACCCAGTACTTC. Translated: CARTIPGSQETQYF. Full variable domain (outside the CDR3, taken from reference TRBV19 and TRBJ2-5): DGGITQSPKYLFRKEGQNVTLSCEQNLNHDAMYWYRQDPGQGLRLIYYSQIVNDFQKGDIAEGYSVSREKKESFPLTVTSAQKNPTAFYLCARTIPGSQETQYFGPGTRLLVL.

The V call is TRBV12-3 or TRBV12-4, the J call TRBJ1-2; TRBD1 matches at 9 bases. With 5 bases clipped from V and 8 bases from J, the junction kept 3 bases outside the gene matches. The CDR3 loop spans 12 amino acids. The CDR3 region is CASSTGGWGYTF. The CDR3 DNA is TGTGCCAGCAGTACAGGGGGCTGGGGCTACACCTTC.

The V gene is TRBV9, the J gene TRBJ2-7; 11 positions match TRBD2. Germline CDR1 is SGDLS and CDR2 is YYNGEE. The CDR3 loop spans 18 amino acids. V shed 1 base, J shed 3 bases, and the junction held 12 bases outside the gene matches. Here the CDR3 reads CASSVSPNIAGGIYEQYF. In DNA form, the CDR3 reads TGTGCCAGCAGCGTAAGCCCGAATATAGCGGGGGGGATCTACGAGCAGTACTTC.